The 15 T cell receptor beta chains below all came from one sample that was sequenced in a study of cytomegalovirus exposure and HLA in healthy donors. The PCR employed 60 Vbeta primers together with 13 Jbeta primers. Sequencing was performed with immunoSEQ multiplex PCR; in TCRdb, only in-frame clones are kept and a portion is missing. The sample carries 100,000 or so clones, 65% to 75% recorded once. Sequencing input: PBMCs. These receptors originate from a woman in her late teens or twenties in good health and CMV-seropositive.

The chain has TRBV9 and TRBJ2-3, with a possible D match to TRBD1 (5 bases). Between the trimmed V and J ends, which lost 6 bases and 4 bases, there was a span of 15 bases. This CDR3 spans 14 amino acids. Per germline, CDR1 SGDLS and CDR2 YYNGEE. The CDR3 loop is CASTLTQVADTQYF. The CDR3 DNA is TGTGCCAGCACCCTTACACAGGTAGCAGATACGCAGTATTTT.

The rearrangement uses TRBV28 and TRBJ2-5; 10 positions agree with TRBD2. CDR1 MDHEN and CDR2 SYDVKM come from the germline V gene. The CDR3 is made up of 15 amino acids. V gave up 4 bases and J gave up 4 bases; unmatched junction bases: 6. The CDR3 is CASSSPASGRETQYF. The DNA of the CDR3 is TGTGCCAGCAGTTCCCCCGCTAGCGGGAGAGAGACCCAGTACTTC.

The chain has TRBV2 and TRBJ1-2, with a tentative D call TRBD1 (5 bases). The germline V and J ends were trimmed by 11 bases and 8 bases, with 15 bases remaining between them. Germline V CDR1 and CDR2: SNHLY, FYNNEI. The CDR3 has 11 residues. CDR3 DNA sequence: TGTGCCGGGGGACGAGCGGGGGGCTACACCTTC. As protein: CAGGRAGGYTF.

V is TRBV4-1 and J is TRBJ2-3; perhaps TRBD2 as D (6 bases). This CDR3 is built from 16 residues. Trimming removed 2 bases from V and 3 bases from J, with 15 bases in between. CDR1 is MGHRA and CDR2 is YSYEKL in the germline V gene. CDR3 bases: TGCGCCAGCAGCCAACCTGAGGACTACCCAACAGATACGCAGTATTTT. It yields the protein CASSQPEDYPTDTQYF.

The V and J genes are TRBV5-1 and TRBJ2-5; a weak D match, TRBD1 (6 bases). Germline values: CDR1 SGHRS, CDR2 YFSETQ. Trimming removed 4 bases from V and 1 base from J, with 8 bases in between. CDR3 length: 13 amino acids. CDR3 sequence: CASSGTFQETQYF. The CDR3 nucleotides are TGCGCCAGCAGCGGGACATTCCAAGAGACCCAGTACTTC.

The chain is built from TRBV21-1 and TRBJ1-2; whether TRBD1, the table's D call, matches the DNA was not checked. TRBV21-1 represents a pseudogene. The CDR3 is 16 residues long. The CDR3 DNA is TGTGCCAGCAGCAAAGGAATAACGAGGACAGGGGCGGGCTACACCTTC. Its protein product is CASSKGITRTGAGYTF.

V gene TRBV5-6 combines with J gene TRBJ2-1; 10 nucleotides align to TRBD1. This CDR3 has 16 residues. The V gene end was trimmed by 0 bases and the J gene end by 8 bases; junction bases not matched to a gene: 8. CDR1 is SGHDT and CDR2 is YYEEEE in the germline V gene. In nucleotides, the CDR3 is TGTGCCAGCAGCTTGGAGCCCGGGACAGGGGACGATGAGCAGTTCTTC. It yields the protein CASSLEPGTGDDEQFF.

V usage is TRBV11-2 and J usage is TRBJ2-3, with 8 bases identical to TRBD1. CDR1 SGHAT and CDR2 FQNNGV come from the germline V gene. Trimming cost V 5 bases and J 4 bases; bases outside gene matches: 11. This CDR3 comprises 16 residues. This CDR3 is CASSETGGSVADTQYF. The CDR3 DNA reads as TGTGCCAGCAGCGAAACAGGGGGTAGCGTTGCAGATACGCAGTATTTT. The full variable domain, with the rest looked up from reference TRBV11-2 and TRBJ2-3, is EAGVAQSPRYKIIEKRQSVAFWCNPISGHATLYWYQQILGQGPKLLIQFQNNGVVDDSQLPKDRFSAERLKGVDSTLKIQPAKLEDSAVYLCASSETGGSVADTQYFGPGTRLTVL.

The CDR3 DNA reads as TGTGCTAGTGGTTTGGGACAGGGCACAGATACGCAGTATTTT. Amino acids: CASGLGQGTDTQYF. The chain has TRBV12-5 and TRBJ2-3, with TRBD1 as a possible D gene (6 bases). Germline V gene lookup returns CDR1 LGHNT and CDR2 FRNRAP. V shed 1 base and J shed 1 base, with 6 bases lying between them. This CDR3 contains 14 residues.

The CDR3 protein is CASSQDPGQNYGYTF. The CDR3 DNA reads as TGCGCCAGCAGCCAAGATCCGGGACAGAACTATGGCTACACCTTC. The chain is built from TRBV4-1 and TRBJ1-2, with 7 bases aligning to TRBD1. V gave up 0 bases and J gave up 2 bases; unmatched junction bases: 3. The CDR3 contains 15 residues. In germline, CDR1 is MGHRA, CDR2 YSYEKL.

V gene TRBV19 combines with J gene TRBJ2-5; TRBD1 is a possible D gene (5 bases). The CDR3 has 13 residues. The V gene's germline CDR1 is LNHDA and CDR2 SQIVND (reference sequence). The V gene lost 0 bases and the J gene lost 13 bases, with 15 bases spanning the gap. As DNA, the CDR3 is TGTGCCAGTAGTATAGATGAAAGGGGCCCACGGTACTTC. The encoded protein is CASSIDERGPRYF.

This clone was recorded only once. The chain has TRBV19 and TRBJ2-7; TRBD2 agrees at 10 bases. CDR1 is LNHDA, CDR2 SQIVND, per germline (reference sequence). This CDR3 comprises 14 residues. V trimming: 5 bases; J trimming: 6 bases; junction bases outside the gene matches: 7. CDR3 sequence reads: CASSGGLAPSEQYF. For the CDR3, the DNA is TGTGCCAGTAGTGGGGGACTAGCGCCCAGCGAGCAGTACTTC.

The rearrangement links TRBV11-2 to TRBJ2-1; a possible D gene is TRBD2 (6 bases). This CDR3 comprises 15 residues. Deletions cut 6 bases from V and 4 bases from J, with 16 bases between. The germline gives CDR1 SGHAT, CDR2 FQNNGV. The CDR3 loop reads CASRHAGQFYNEQFF. The CDR3 region has the DNA TGTGCCAGCAGACACGCGGGGCAATTTTACAATGAGCAGTTCTTC.

This clone was observed a single time. The rearrangement links TRBV4-1 to TRBJ2-7; possibly TRBD1 for D (7 bases). Germline CDR1 MGHRA, CDR2 YSYEKL. V lost 4 bases and J 5 bases, leaving 12 bases between the germline ends. The CDR3 has 13 residues. The CDR3 is CASSPGGRNEQYF. In DNA form, the CDR3 reads TGCGCCAGCAGCCCAGGGGGGAGAAACGAGCAGTACTTC.

The J gene is TRBJ1-2, the V gene TRBV7-8, with no clear D. Germline V gene sequence: CDR1 SGHVS, CDR2 FQNEAQ. CDR3 length: 15 residues. V was trimmed by 1 base and J by 2 bases, leaving 11 bases between them. As DNA, the CDR3 is TGTGCCAGCAGCTTAGGGGCCGACCGGAACTATGGCTACACCTTC. Amino acid sequence: CASSLGADRNYGYTF.